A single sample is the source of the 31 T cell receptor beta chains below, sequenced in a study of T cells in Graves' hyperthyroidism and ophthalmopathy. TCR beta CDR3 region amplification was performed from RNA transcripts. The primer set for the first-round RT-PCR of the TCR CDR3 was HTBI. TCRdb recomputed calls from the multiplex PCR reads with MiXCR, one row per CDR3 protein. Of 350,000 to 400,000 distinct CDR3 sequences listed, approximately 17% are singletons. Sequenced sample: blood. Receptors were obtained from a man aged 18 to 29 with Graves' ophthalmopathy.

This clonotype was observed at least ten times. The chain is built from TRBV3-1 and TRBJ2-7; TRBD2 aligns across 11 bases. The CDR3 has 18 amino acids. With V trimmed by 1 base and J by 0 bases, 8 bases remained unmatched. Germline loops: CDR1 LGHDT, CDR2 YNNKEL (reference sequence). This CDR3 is CASSQGVSGLADSYEQYF. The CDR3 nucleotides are TGTGCCAGCAGCCAAGGCGTTTCGGGACTAGCGGACTCCTACGAGCAGTACTTC.

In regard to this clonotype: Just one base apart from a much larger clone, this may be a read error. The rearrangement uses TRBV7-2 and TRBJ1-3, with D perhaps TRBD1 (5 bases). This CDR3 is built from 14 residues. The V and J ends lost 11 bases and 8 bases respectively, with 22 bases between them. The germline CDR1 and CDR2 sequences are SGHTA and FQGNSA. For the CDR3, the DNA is TGTGCCGGCACCCCGGGGGGAGCTAGAGACACCATATATTTT. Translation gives CAGTPGGARDTIYF. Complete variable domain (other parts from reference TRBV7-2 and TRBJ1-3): GAGVSQSPSNKVTEKGKDVELRCDPISGHTALYWYRQSLGQGLEFLIYFQGNSAPDKSGLPSDRFSAERTGGSVSTLTIQRTQQEDSAVYLCAGTPGGARDTIYFGEGSWLTVV.

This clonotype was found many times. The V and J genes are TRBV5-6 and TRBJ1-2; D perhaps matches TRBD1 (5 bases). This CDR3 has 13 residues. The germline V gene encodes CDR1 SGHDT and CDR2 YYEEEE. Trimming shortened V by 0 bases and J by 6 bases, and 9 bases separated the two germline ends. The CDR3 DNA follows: TGTGCCAGCAGCTTGGACGAGGGGCATGGCTACACCTTC. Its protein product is CASSLDEGHGYTF.

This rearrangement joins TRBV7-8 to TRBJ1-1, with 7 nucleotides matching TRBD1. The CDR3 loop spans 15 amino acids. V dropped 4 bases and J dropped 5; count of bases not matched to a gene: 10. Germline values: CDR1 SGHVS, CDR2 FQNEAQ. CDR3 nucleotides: TGTGCCAGCAGCTCGGGGGACAGTCGCTCAACTGAAGCTTTCTTT. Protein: CASSSGDSRSTEAFF.

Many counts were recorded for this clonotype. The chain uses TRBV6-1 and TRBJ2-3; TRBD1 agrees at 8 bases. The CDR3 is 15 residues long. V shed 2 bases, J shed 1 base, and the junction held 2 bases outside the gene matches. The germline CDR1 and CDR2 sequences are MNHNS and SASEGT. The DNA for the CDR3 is TGTGCCAGCAGTGAACAGGGACAGGGCACAGATACGCAGTATTTT. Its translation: CASSEQGQGTDTQYF.

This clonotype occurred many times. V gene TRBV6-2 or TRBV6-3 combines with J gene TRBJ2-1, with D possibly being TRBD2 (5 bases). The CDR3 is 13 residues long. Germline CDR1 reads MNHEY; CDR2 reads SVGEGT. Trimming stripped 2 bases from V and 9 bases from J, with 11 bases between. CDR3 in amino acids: CASSYNGVREQFF. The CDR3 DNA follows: TGTGCCAGCAGTTACAACGGGGTCCGTGAGCAGTTCTTC.

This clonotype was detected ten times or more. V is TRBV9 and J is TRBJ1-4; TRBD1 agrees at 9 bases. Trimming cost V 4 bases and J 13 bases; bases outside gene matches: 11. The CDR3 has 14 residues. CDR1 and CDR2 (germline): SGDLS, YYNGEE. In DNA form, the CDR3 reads TGTGCCAGCAGCCCGGGACAGGGCGGCGGGCGACTGTTTTTT. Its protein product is CASSPGQGGGRLFF. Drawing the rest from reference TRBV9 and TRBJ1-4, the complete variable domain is DSGVTQTPKHLITATGQRVTLRCSPRSGDLSVYWYQQSLDQGLQFLIQYYNGEERAKGNILERFSAQQFPDLHSELNLSSLELGDSALYFCASSPGQGGGRLFFGSGTQLSVL.

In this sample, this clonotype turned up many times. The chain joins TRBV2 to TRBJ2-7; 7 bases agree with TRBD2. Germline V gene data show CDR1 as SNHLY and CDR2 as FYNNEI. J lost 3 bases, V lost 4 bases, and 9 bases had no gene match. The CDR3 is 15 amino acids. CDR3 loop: CASSGTERGNYEQYF. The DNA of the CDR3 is TGTGCCAGCAGTGGAACTGAGCGGGGAAACTACGAGCAGTACTTC.

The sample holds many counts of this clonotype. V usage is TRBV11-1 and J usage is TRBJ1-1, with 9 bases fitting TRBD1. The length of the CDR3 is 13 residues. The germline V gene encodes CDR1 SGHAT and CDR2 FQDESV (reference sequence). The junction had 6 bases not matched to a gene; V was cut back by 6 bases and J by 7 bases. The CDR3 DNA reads TGTGCCAGCAGAACGACAGGGGGTATTGAAGCTTTCTTT. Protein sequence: CASRTTGGIEAFF.

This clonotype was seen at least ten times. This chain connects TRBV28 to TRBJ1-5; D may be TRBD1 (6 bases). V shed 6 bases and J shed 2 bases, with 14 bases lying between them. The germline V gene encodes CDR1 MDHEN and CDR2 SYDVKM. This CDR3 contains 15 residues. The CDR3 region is CASSAAGEGNQPQHF. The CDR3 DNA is TGTGCCAGCAGCGCGGCAGGGGAGGGCAATCAGCCCCAGCATTTT.

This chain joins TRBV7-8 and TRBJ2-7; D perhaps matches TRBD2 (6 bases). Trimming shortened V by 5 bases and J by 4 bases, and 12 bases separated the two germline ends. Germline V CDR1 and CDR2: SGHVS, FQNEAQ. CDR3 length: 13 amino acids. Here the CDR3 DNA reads TGTGCCAGCAGCCGGGGGTGGAGTTACGAGCAGTACTTC. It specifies CASSRGWSYEQYF.

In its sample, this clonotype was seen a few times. The DNA for the CDR3 is TGCAGCGTTCTAACAGGGGGGAGCAATCAGCCCCAGCATTTT. It codes for CSVLTGGSNQPQHF. The chain employs TRBV29-1 and TRBJ1-5, with 8 bases that match TRBD1. Trimming took 5 bases from V and 1 from J; bases not matched to a gene: 4. CDR3 length: 14 amino acids. The germline CDR1 and CDR2 sequences are SQVTM and ANQGSEA.

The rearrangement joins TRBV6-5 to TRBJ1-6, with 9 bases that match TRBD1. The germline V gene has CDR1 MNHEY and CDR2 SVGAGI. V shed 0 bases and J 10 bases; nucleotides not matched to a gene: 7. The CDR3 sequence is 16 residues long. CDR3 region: CASSYSSGQGISPLHF. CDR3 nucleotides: TGTGCCAGCAGTTACTCTTCGGGACAGGGAATATCACCCCTCCACTTT.

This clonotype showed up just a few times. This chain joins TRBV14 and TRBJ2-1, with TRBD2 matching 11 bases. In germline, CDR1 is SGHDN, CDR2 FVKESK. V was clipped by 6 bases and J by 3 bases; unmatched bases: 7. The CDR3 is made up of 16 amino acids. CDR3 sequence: CASSQGTSGNYNEQFF. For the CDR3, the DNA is TGTGCCAGCAGTCAGGGGACTAGCGGAAACTACAATGAGCAGTTCTTC.

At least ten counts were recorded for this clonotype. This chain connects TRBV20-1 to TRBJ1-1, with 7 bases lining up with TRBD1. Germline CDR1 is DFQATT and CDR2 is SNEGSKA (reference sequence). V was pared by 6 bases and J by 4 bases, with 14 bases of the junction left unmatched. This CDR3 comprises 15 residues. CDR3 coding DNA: TGCAGTGCCAGGGGGAAGTCAGGGCAGGGCACTGAAGCTTTCTTT. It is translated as CSARGKSGQGTEAFF.

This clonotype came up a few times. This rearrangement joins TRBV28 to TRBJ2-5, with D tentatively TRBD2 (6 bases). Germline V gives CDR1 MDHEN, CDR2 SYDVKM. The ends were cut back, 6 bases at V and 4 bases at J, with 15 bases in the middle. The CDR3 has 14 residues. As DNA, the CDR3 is TGTGCCAGCAGGAGGGGCCAGGAGGGAGAGACCCAGTACTTC. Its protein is CASRRGQEGETQYF.

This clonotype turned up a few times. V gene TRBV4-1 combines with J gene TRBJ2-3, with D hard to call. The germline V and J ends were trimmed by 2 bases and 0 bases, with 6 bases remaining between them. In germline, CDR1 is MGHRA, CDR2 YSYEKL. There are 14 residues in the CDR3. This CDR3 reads CASSQSRSTDTQYF. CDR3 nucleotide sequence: TGCGCCAGCAGCCAATCCCGGAGCACAGATACGCAGTATTTT.

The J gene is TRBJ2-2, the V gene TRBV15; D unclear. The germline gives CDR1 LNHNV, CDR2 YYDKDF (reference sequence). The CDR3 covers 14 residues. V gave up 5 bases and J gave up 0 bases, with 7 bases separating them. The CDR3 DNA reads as TGTGCCACCAGCTCCCGATCGAACACCGGGGAGCTGTTTTTT. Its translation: CATSSRSNTGELFF.

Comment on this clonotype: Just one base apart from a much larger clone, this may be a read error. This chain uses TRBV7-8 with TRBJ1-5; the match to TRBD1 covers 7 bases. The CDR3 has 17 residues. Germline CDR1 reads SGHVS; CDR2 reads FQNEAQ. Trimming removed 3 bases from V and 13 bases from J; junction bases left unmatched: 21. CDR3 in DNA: TGTGCCAGCAGCTTCTGGACTAGCGAGGGGGCAAGAGATACGCAGCATTTT. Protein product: CASSFWTSEGARDTQHF.

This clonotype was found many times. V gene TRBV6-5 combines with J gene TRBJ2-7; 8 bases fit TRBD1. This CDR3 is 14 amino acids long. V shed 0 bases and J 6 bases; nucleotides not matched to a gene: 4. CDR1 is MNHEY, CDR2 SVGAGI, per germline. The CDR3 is CASSYSGTGGEQYF. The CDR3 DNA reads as TGTGCCAGCAGTTACTCCGGGACAGGTGGCGAGCAGTACTTC.

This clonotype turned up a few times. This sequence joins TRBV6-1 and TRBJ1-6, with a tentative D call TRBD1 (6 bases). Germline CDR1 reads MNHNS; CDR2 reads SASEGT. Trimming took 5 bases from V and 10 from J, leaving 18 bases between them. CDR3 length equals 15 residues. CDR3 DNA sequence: TGTGCCAGCAGTTACGACCTACAGGGAGGGTCACCCCTCCACTTT. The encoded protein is CASSYDLQGGSPLHF.

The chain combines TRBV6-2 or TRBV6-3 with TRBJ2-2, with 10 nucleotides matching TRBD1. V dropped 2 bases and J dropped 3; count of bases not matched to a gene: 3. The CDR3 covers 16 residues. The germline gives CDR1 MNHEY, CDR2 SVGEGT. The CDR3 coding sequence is TGTGCCAGCAGTTACAGGGACAGGGGTGACACCGGGGAGCTGTTTTTT. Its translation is CASSYRDRGDTGELFF.

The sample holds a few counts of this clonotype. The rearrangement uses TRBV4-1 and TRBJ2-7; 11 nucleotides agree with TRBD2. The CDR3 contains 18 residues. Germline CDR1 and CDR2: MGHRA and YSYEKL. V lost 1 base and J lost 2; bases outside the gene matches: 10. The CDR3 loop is CASSQVGVLAGGTYEQYF. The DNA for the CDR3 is TGCGCCAGCAGCCAAGTTGGGGTTTTAGCGGGGGGGACCTACGAGCAGTACTTC.

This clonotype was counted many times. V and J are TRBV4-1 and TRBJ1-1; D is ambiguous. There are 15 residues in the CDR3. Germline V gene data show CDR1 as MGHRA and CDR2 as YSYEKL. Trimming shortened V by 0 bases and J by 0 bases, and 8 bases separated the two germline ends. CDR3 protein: CASSQEAGVNTEAFF. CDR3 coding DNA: TGCGCCAGCAGCCAAGAGGCCGGGGTGAACACTGAAGCTTTCTTT.

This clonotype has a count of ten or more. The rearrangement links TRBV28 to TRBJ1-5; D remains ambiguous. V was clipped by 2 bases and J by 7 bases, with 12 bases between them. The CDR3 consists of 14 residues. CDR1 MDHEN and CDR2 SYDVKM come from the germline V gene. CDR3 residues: CASSLEGIVQPQHF. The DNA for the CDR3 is TGTGCCAGCAGTTTAGAGGGTATCGTCCAGCCCCAGCATTTT.

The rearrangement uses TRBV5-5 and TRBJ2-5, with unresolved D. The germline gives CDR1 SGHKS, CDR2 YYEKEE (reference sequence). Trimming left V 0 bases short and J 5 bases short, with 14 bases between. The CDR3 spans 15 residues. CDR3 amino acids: CASSLGSSGRETQYF. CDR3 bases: TGTGCCAGCAGCTTGGGGTCCTCCGGGCGGGAGACCCAGTACTTC.

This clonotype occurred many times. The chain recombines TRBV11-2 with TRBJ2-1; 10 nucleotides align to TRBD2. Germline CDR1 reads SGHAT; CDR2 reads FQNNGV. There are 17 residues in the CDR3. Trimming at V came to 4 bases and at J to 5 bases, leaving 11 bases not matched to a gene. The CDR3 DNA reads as TGTGCCAGCAGCTCCCTAAGCGGTCTAGCGGGGGACAATGAGCAGTTCTTC. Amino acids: CASSSLSGLAGDNEQFF.

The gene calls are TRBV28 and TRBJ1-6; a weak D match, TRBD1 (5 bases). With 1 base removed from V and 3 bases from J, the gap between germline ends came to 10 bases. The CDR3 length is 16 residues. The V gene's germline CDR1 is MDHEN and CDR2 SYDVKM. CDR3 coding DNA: TGTGCCAGCAGTTTATACGGGACCGACTATAATTCACCCCTCCACTTT. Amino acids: CASSLYGTDYNSPLHF.

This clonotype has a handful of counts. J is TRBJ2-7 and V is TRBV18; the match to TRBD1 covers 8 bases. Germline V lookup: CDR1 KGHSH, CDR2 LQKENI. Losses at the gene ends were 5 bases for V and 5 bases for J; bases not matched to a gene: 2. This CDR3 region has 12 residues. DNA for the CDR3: TGTGCCAGCTCAACGACAGGGGACGAGCAGTACTTC. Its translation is CASSTTGDEQYF.

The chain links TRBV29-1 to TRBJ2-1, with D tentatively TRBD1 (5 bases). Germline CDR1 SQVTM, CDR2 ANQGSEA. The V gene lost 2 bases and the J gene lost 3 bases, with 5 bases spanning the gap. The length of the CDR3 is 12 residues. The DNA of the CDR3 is TGCAGCGTTGAAAGGGGCTACAATGAGCAGTTCTTC. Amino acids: CSVERGYNEQFF.

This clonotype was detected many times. The CDR3 sequence: CASSLRPNADPYEQYF. CDR3 in DNA: TGTGCCAGCAGCTTAAGGCCAAACGCGGACCCCTACGAGCAGTACTTC. The rearrangement uses TRBV11-1 and TRBJ2-7, with no clear D. Trimming took 2 bases from V and 2 from J, leaving 16 bases between them. This CDR3 is 16 amino acids long. The germline V gene encodes CDR1 SGHAT and CDR2 FQDESV (reference sequence). Drawing the rest from reference TRBV11-1 and TRBJ2-7, the complete variable domain is EAEVAQSPRYKITEKSQAVAFWCDPISGHATLYWYRQILGQGPELLVQFQDESVVDDSQLPKDRFSAERLKGVDSTLKIQPAELGDSAMYLCASSLRPNADPYEQYFGPGTRLTVT.